The 2 T cell receptor beta chains below were found in one sample sequenced in a study of T cell changes during pregnancy in multiple sclerosis. Repertoires were generated with immunoSEQ multiplex PCR, while TCRdb's copy carries only in-frame clones and drops some. The sample includes 25,000 to 35,000 clones, roughly nine tenths seen only once; the top ten take 10% to 13%. The source was CD8+ T cells from peripheral blood mononuclear cells, collected in the second trimester of pregnancy. The source is a female donor with multiple sclerosis, enrolled in a pregnancy study.

The chain couples TRBV7-9 to TRBJ1-1; D may be TRBD1 (6 bases). With 3 bases removed from V and 4 bases from J, the gap between germline ends came to 9 bases. Per germline, CDR1 SEHNR and CDR2 FQNEAQ (reference sequence). CDR3 length: 13 amino acids. CDR3 protein: CASSFDRSTEAFF. In DNA, the CDR3 is TGTGCCAGCAGCTTTGACAGGAGCACTGAAGCTTTCTTT.

This chain joins TRBV14 and TRBJ2-3; maybe TRBD2 (6 bases). Trimming took 0 bases from V and 6 from J, leaving 16 bases between them. Germline V lookup: CDR1 SGHDN, CDR2 FVKESK. This CDR3 is built from 16 residues. The CDR3: CASSQDRTGARDTQYF. In DNA, the CDR3 is TGTGCCAGCAGCCAAGATCGGACGGGAGCCCGGGATACGCAGTATTTT.